The 20 T cell receptor beta chains below were found in one sample sequenced in a study of CD4+ T cells in melanoma. The repertoire was sequenced with immunoSEQ multiplex PCR; TCRdb's copy has only in-frame clones and lacks some. The table records about 21,000 clones, about 80% of them present only once. The specimen sequenced was cells from a culture (not recorded whether cultured in vitro). All receptors derive from a human donor with melanoma.

The V and J genes are TRBV6-8 and TRBJ1-5; TRBD1 matches 9 bases. Germline assignment: CDR1 MNHGY and CDR2 SAAAGT. With 6 bases clipped from V and 7 bases from J, the junction kept 13 bases outside the gene matches. The CDR3 totals 16 residues. CDR3 sequence reads: CASRTLPGQGNQPQHF. In DNA form, the CDR3 reads TGTGCCAGCAGAACTCTCCCGGGACAGGGTAACCAGCCCCAGCATTTT.

The chain has TRBV6-6 and TRBJ1-1; TRBD1 is a possible D gene (6 bases). The length of the CDR3 is 15 residues. V was trimmed by 5 bases and J by 0 bases, leaving 13 bases between them. Germline CDR1 and CDR2: MNHNY and SVGAGI (reference sequence). As DNA, the CDR3 is TGTGCCAGCAGTGGATCAGGGGCGGTGAACACTGAAGCTTTCTTT. It specifies CASSGSGAVNTEAFF.

The table lists this clone with a few counts. The chain carries TRBV4-1 and TRBJ2-2, with 8 bases lining up with TRBD2. CDR1 MGHRA and CDR2 YSYEKL come from the germline V gene. V gave up 6 bases and J gave up 3 bases; unmatched junction bases: 6. The length of the CDR3 is 15 residues. CDR3 in amino acids: CASSLSGADTGELFF. CDR3 bases: TGCGCCAGCAGTCTTAGCGGGGCGGACACCGGGGAGCTGTTTTTT.

The chain carries TRBV9 and TRBJ1-4, with 7 bases fitting TRBD1. Looked up from germline, CDR1 is SGDLS and CDR2 is YYNGEE. The CDR3 runs to 15 residues. V shed 4 bases, J shed 6 bases, and the junction held 9 bases outside the gene matches. The CDR3 region has the DNA TGTGCCAGCAGCCCCCTAGAGGGGGCCTATGAAAAACTGTTTTTT. Translated, it gives CASSPLEGAYEKLFF.

The CDR3 nucleotides read TGTGCCAGCAGCCGGGGACAGGGGGCGTCGGGTTCACCCCTCCACTTT. Its protein product is CASSRGQGASGSPLHF. The genes are TRBV11-2 and TRBJ1-6; TRBD1 matches at 12 bases. CDR1 is SGHAT, CDR2 FQNNGV, per germline. There are 16 residues in the CDR3. V trimming: 5 bases; J trimming: 9 bases; junction bases outside the gene matches: 8.

V gene TRBV9 combines with J gene TRBJ1-6, with D unresolved. The CDR3 runs 14 residues. Germline CDR1 reads SGDLS; CDR2 reads YYNGEE. The V and J ends lost 1 base and 8 bases respectively, with 10 bases between them. This CDR3 is CASSVRARDSPLHF. The CDR3 DNA reads as TGTGCCAGCAGCGTAAGGGCGCGGGATTCACCCCTCCACTTT.

This chain links TRBV11-2 with TRBJ2-1; the match to TRBD1 covers 8 bases. CDR3 length equals 16 residues. J gave up 8 bases and V 6 bases, and 15 bases lay outside the gene matches. Germline loops: CDR1 SGHAT, CDR2 FQNNGV. CDR3 coding DNA: TGTGCCAGCAGAGGGTCCCGACAGGGGATCTTGGATGAGCAGTTCTTC. Protein: CASRGSRQGILDEQFF.

This clone came up once. This chain joins TRBV5-1 and TRBJ2-1, with 13 bases aligning to TRBD2. Losses at the gene ends were 4 bases for V and 5 bases for J; bases not matched to a gene: 3. CDR3 length: 15 amino acids. Germline V gives CDR1 SGHRS, CDR2 YFSETQ. CDR3 sequence reads: CASSRGTSGDNEQFF. DNA of the CDR3: TGCGCCAGCAGCCGTGGGACTAGCGGGGACAATGAGCAGTTCTTC.

V gene TRBV30 combines with J gene TRBJ2-3; D perhaps matches TRBD2 (5 bases). The germline gives CDR1 GTSNPN, CDR2 SVGIG (reference sequence). V gave up 2 bases and J gave up 3 bases, with 9 bases separating them. CDR3 size: 13 residues. The DNA for the CDR3 is TGTGCCTGGAGTCCCGGACTTACAGATACGCAGTATTTT. Amino acid sequence: CAWSPGLTDTQYF.

The chain is built from TRBV30 and TRBJ1-5; D unresolved. The CDR3 has 18 amino acids. V was clipped by 0 bases and J by 0 bases, with 18 bases between them. Germline assignment: CDR1 GTSNPN and CDR2 SVGIG (reference sequence). As DNA, the CDR3 is TGTGCCTGGAGTGTACATAAATCAGCCCTTTATAGCAATCAGCCCCAGCATTTT. It translates to CAWSVHKSALYSNQPQHF.

In this sample, this clone turned up once. This chain connects TRBV5-4 to TRBJ1-5; 9 nucleotides match TRBD1. V lost 5 bases and J lost 0; bases outside the gene matches: 12. The CDR3 has 18 residues. Germline CDR1 and CDR2: SGHNT and YYREEE (reference sequence). Here the CDR3 reads CASRRAGTGRISNQPQHF. CDR3 bases: TGTGCCAGCAGGAGGGCGGGGACAGGGAGAATTAGCAATCAGCCCCAGCATTTT.

V usage is TRBV19 and J usage is TRBJ1-5; D possibly corresponds to TRBD1 (6 bases). From germline, CDR1 is LNHDA and CDR2 SQIVND (reference sequence). The CDR3 contains 16 residues. Trimming removed 5 bases from V and 0 bases from J, with 14 bases in between. CDR3 bases: TGTGCCAGTAGTGTTACAGGGACATATAGCAATCAGCCCCAGCATTTT. Its protein is CASSVTGTYSNQPQHF.

The chain uses TRBV5-6 and TRBJ2-5; D is perhaps TRBD2 (7 bases). V was trimmed by 2 bases and J by 7 bases, leaving 15 bases between them. Germline CDR1 SGHDT, CDR2 YYEEEE. The CDR3 has 14 amino acids. The CDR3 coding sequence is TGTGCCAGCAGCTTACGGGGGGCGACCAGGACCCAGTACTTC. The encoded protein is CASSLRGATRTQYF.

The chain uses TRBV5-4 and TRBJ2-7, with D uncertain. The CDR3 runs 13 residues. V was trimmed by 2 bases and J by 3 bases, leaving 9 bases between them. CDR1 and CDR2 from the germline V gene are SGHNT and YYREEE (reference sequence). CDR3 coding DNA: TGTGCCAGCAGCTTCATAGGAAGCTACGAGCAGTACTTC. Encoded protein: CASSFIGSYEQYF.

The chain combines TRBV6-5 with TRBJ2-3; D not resolved. The V gene's germline CDR1 is MNHEY and CDR2 SVGAGI. This CDR3 has 15 residues. V shed 8 bases and J shed 0 bases, with 15 bases lying between them. CDR3 loop: CASVATLSSTDTQYF. The CDR3 DNA sequence: TGTGCCAGCGTAGCCACGTTATCAAGCACAGATACGCAGTATTTT.

CDR3 coding DNA: TGCGCCAGCAGCCAAGGGGGGTCGGGCAGGGGGGGCACTGAAGCTTTCTTT. Translating gives CASSQGGSGRGGTEAFF. The gene calls are TRBV4-1 and TRBJ1-1; 7 nucleotides align to TRBD1. V shed 1 base and J 4 bases; nucleotides not matched to a gene: 12. Germline-derived CDR1 and CDR2 are MGHRA and YSYEKL. This CDR3 is built from 17 residues.

The chain is built from TRBV9 and TRBJ2-1; no reliable D call. Germline V gene sequence: CDR1 SGDLS, CDR2 YYNGEE. V lost 4 bases and J 5 bases, leaving 10 bases between the germline ends. The CDR3 totals 13 residues. CDR3 DNA: TGTGCCAGCAGCTCTCACCGGGACAATGAGCAGTTCTTC. This codes for CASSSHRDNEQFF.

The J gene is TRBJ1-5, the V gene TRBV6-6; perhaps TRBD1 as D (5 bases). From germline, CDR1 is MNHNY and CDR2 SVGAGI (reference sequence). The CDR3 length is 13 residues. Trimming stripped 7 bases from V and 2 bases from J, with 9 bases between. CDR3 bases: TGTGCCAGCATGGGGCAGGGCAATCAGCCCCAGCATTTT. The encoded protein is CASMGQGNQPQHF.

The chain couples TRBV11-2 to TRBJ2-7, with D unclear. The CDR3 runs to 15 residues. Germline V lookup: CDR1 SGHAT, CDR2 FQNNGV. V dropped 5 bases and J dropped 0 bases, with 14 bases sitting between them. CDR3 sequence reads: CASSRAGSSSYEQYF. The CDR3 region has the DNA TGTGCCAGCAGCCGGGCCGGTAGCAGCTCCTACGAGCAGTACTTC.

This clone appeared a few times. This chain links TRBV18 with TRBJ1-1, with 7 nucleotides matching TRBD1. Trimming cost V 6 bases and J 4 bases; bases outside gene matches: 8. The germline V gene has CDR1 KGHSH and CDR2 LQKENI. This CDR3 comprises 14 residues. CDR3: CASSTRQGLTEAFF. The CDR3 coding sequence is TGTGCCAGCTCGACTAGACAGGGCCTCACTGAAGCTTTCTTT.